Given below is one TCR beta chain in context. V lost 4 bases to trimming and J lost 5 bases; unmatched junction nucleotides: 10. The CDR3 covers 15 residues. CDR1 WSHSY and CDR2 SAAADI come from the germline V gene. The entry originates in a study of OX40 agonist ivuxolimab in advanced cancers. Whole-study context: Patients were treated with ivuxolimab, an agonistic anti-OX40 (CD134) antibody.

Assay used: immunoSEQ multiplex PCR; TCRdb lists only in-frame clones, some missing. The table has 30,000 to 35,000 clones, 82% seen once; the top ten hold less than 25%. Researchers took blood at baseline, on cycle 4 day 1, and on cycle 7 day 1. The material sequenced was CD4+ or CD8+ T cells sorted from blood, taken in a trial of the OX40 agonist ivuxolimab. This TCR was sampled from an adult with an advanced solid tumor such as melanoma, head and neck, liver or kidney cancer. The chain has TRBV10-2 and TRBJ1-2; 7 positions match TRBD1. The DNA of the CDR3 is TGCGCCAGCAGTGTCGCAGGGGGGTTGGGGTATGGCTACACCTTC. It is translated as CASSVAGGLGYGYTF.